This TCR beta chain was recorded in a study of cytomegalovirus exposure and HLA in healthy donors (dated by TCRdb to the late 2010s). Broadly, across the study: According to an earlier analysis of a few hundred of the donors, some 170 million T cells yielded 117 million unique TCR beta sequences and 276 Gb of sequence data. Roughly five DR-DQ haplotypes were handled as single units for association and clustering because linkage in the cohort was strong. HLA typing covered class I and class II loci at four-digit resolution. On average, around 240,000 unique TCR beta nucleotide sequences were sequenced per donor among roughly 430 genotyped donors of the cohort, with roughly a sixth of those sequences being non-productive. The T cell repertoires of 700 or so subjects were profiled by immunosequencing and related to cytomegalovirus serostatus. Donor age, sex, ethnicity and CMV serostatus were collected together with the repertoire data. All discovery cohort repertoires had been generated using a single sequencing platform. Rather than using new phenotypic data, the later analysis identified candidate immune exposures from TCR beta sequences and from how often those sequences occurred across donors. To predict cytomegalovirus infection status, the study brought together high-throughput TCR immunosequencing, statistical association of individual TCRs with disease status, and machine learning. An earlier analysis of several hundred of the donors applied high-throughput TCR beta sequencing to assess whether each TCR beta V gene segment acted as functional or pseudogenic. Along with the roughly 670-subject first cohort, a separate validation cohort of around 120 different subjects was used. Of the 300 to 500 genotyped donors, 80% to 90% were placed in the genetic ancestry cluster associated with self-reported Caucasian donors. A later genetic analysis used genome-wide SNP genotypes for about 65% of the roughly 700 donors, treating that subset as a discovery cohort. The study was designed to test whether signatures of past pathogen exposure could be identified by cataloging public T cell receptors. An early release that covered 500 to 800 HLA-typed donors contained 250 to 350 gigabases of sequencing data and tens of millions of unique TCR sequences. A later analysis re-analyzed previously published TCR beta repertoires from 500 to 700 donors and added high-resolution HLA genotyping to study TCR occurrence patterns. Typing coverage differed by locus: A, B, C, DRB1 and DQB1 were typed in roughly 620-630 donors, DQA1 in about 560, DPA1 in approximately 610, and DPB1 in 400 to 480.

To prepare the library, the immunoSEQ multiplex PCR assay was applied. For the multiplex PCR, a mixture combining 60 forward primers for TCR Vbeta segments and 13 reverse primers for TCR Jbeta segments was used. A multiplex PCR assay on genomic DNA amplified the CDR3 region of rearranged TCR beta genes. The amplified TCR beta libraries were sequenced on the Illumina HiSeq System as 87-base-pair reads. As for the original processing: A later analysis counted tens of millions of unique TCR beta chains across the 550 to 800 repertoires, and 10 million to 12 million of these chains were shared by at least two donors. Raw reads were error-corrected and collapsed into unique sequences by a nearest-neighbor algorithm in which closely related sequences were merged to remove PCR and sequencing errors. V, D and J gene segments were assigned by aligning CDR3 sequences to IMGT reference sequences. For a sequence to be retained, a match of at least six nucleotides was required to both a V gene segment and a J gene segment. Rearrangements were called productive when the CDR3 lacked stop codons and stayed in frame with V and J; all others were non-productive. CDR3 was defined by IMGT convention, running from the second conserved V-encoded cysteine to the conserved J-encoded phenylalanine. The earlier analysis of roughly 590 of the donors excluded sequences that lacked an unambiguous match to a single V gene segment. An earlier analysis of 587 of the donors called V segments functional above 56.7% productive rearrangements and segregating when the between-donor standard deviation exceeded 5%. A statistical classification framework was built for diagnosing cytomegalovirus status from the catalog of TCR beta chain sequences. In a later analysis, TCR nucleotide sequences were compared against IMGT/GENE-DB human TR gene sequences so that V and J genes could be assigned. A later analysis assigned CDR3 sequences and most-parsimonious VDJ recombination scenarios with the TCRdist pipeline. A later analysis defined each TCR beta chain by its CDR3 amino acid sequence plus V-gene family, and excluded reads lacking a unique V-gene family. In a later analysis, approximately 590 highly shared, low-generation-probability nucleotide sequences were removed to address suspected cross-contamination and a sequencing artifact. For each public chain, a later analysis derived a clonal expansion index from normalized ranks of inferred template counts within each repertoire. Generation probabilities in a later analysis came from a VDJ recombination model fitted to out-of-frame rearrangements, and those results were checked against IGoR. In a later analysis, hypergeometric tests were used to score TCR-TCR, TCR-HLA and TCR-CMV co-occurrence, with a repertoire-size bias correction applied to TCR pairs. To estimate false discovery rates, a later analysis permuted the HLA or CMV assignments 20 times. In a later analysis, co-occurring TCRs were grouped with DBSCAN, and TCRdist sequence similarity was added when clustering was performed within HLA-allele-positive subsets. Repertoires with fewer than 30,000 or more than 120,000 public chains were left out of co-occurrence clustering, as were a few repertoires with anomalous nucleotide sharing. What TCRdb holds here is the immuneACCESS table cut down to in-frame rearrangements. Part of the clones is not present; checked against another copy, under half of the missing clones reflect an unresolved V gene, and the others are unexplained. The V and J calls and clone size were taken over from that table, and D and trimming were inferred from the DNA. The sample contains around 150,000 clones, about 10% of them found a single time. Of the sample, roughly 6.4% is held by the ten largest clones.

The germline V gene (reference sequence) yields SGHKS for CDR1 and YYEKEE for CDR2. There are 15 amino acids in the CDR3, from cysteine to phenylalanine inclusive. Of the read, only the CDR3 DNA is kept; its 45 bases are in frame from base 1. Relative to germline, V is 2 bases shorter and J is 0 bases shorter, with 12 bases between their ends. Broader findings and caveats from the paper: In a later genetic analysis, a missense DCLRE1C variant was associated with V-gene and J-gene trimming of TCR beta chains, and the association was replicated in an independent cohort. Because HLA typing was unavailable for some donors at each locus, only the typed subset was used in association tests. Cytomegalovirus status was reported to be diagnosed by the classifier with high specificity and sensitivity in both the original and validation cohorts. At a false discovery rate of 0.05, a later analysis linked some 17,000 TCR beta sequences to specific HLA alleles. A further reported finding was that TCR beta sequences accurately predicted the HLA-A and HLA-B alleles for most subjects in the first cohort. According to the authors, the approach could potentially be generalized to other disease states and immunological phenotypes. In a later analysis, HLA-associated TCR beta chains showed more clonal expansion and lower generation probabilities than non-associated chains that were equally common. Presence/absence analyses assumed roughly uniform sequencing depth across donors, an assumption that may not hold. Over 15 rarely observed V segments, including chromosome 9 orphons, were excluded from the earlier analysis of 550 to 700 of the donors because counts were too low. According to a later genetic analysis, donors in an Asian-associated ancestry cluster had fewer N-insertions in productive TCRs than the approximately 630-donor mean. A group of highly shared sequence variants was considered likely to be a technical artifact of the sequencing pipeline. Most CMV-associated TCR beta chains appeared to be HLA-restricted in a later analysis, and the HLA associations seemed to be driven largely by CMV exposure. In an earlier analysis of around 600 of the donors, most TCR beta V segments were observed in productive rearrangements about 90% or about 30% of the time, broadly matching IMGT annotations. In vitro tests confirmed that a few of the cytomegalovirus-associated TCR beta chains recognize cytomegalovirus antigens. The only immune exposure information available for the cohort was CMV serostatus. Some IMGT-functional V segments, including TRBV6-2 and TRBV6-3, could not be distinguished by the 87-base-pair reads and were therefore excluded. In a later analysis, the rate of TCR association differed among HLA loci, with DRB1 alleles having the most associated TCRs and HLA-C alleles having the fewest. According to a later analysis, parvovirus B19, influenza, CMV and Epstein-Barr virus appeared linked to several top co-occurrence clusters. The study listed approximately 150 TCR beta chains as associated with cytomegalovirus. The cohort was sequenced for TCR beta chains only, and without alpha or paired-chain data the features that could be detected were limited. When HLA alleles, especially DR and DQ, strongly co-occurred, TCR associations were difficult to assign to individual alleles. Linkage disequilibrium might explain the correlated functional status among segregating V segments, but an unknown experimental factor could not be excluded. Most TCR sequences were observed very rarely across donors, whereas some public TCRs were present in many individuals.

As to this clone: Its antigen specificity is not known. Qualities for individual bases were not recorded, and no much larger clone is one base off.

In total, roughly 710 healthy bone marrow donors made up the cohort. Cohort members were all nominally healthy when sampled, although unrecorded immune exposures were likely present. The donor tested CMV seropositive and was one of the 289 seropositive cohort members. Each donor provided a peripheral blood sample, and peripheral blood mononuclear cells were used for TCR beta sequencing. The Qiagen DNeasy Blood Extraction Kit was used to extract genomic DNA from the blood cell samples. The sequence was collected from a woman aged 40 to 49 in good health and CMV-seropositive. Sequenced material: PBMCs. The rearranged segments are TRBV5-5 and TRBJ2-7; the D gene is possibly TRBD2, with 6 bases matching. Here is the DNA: TGTGCCAGCAGCTTAGGAGGGTCCTACTCCTACGAGCAGTACTTC. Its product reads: CASSLGGSYSYEQYF.